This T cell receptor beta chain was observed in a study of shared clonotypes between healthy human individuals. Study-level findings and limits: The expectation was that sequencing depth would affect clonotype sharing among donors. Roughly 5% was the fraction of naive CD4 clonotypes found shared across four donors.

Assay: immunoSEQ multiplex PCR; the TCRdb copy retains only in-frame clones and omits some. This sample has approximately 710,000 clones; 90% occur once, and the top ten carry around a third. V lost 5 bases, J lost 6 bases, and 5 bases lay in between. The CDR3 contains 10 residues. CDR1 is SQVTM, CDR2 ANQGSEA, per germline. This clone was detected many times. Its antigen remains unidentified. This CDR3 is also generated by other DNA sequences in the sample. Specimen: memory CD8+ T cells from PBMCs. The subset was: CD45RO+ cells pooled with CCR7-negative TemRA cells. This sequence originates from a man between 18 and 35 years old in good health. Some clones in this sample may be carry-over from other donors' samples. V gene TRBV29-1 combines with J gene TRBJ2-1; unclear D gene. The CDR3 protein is CSVTSNEQFF. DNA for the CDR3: TGCAGCGTTACCAGCAATGAGCAGTTCTTC.